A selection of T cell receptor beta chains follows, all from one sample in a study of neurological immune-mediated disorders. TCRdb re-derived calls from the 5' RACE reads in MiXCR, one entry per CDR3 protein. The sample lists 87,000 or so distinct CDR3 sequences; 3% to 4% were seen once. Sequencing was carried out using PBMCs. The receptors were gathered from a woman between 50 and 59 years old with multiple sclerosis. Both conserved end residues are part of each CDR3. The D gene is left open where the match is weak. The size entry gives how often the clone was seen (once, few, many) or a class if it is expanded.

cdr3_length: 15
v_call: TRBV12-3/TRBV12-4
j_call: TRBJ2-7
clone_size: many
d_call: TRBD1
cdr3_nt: TGTGCCAGCACCCCGTCCGGGACAGGGGCCAACGAGCAGTACTTC
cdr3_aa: CASTPSGTGANEQYF

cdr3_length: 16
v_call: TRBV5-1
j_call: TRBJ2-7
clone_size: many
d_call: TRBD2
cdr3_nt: TGCGCCAGCAGCTTCCCTAGCGGGGGGCCCCCCTACGAGCAGTACTTC
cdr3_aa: CASSFPSGGPPYEQYF

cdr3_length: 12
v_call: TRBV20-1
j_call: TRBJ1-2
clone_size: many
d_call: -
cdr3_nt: TGCAGTGCTTCAGGACGTAACTATGGCTACACCTTC
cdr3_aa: CSASGRNYGYTF

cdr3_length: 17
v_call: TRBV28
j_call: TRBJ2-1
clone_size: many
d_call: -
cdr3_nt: TGTGCCAGCACATCCGCGGGACACCAGAGCTCCTACAATGAGCAGTTCTTC
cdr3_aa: CASTSAGHQSSYNEQFF

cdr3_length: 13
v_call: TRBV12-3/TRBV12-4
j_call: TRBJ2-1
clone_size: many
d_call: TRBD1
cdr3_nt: TGTGCCAGCAACCGGGACAGCAACAATGAGCAGTTCTTC
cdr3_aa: CASNRDSNNEQFF

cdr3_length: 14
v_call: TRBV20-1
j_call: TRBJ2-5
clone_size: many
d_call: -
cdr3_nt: TGCAGTTGCCCTTTACCCGGTACCACAGAGACCCAGTACTTC
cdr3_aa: CSCPLPGTTETQYF

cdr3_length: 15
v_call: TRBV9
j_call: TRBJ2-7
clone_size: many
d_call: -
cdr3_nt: TGTGCCAGCAGCGTAGACCCGACAGGAGCGTACGAGCAGTACTTC
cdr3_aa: CASSVDPTGAYEQYF

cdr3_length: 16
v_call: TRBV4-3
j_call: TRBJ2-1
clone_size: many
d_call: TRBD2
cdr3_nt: TGCGCCAGCAGCCTCCGGGGAGCGGGGAGTTACAATGAGCAGTTCTTC
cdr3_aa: CASSLRGAGSYNEQFF

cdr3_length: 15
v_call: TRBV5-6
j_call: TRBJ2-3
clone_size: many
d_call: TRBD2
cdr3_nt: TGTGCCAGCAGCTTGTTGCGGGGGAGTCTAGATACGCAGTATTTT
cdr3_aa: CASSLLRGSLDTQYF

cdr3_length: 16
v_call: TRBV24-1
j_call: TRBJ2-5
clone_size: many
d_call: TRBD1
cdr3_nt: TGTGCCACCGGGACAGGGGGCGCCCGGCTACAAGAGACCCAGTACTTC
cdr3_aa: CATGTGGARLQETQYF

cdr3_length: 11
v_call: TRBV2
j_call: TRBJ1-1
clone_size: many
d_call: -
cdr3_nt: TGTGCCAGCAAGGGGACGGGGGTGGCTTTCTTT
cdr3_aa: CASKGTGVAFF

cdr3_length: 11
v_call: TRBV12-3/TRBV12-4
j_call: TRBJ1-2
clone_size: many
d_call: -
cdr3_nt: TGTGCCAGCAGTTCCAGGGGAGGCTACACCTTC
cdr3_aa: CASSSRGGYTF

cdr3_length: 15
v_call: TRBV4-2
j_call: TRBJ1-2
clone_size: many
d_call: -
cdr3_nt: TGTGCCAGCAGCCAAGATCCGCAGGCTTACTATGGCTACACCTTC
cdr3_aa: CASSQDPQAYYGYTF

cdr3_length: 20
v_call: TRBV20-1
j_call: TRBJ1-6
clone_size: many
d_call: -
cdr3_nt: TGCAGTGCTAGAGATCCGGGGTCCGTTCCGATGAGCTCCTATAATTCACCCCTCCACTTT
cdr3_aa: CSARDPGSVPMSSYNSPLHF

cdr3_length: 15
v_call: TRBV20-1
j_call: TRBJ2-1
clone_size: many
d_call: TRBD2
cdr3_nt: TGCAGTGCTAGAGATAGACTAGCCAACTACAATGAGCAGTTCTTC
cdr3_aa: CSARDRLANYNEQFF

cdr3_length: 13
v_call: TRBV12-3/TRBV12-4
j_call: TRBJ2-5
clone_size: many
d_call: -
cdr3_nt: TGTGCCAGCAGGGGGCGAGGTTCGGAGACCCAGTACTTC
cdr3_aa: CASRGRGSETQYF

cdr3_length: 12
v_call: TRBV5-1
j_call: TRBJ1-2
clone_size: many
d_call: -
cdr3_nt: TGCGCCAGCAGCTTGGAGAAGGGAGGCTACACCTTC
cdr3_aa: CASSLEKGGYTF

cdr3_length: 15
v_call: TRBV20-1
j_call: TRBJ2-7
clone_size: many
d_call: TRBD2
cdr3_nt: TGCAGTGCTAGAGATCCCGGGGGGGCCCTATACGAGCAGTACTTC
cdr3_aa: CSARDPGGALYEQYF

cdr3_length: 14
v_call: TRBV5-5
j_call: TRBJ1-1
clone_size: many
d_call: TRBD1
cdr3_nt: TGTGCCAGCAGCTTGGTACCAGGGGGCCAGCGAGCTTTCTTT
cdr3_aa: CASSLVPGGQRAFF